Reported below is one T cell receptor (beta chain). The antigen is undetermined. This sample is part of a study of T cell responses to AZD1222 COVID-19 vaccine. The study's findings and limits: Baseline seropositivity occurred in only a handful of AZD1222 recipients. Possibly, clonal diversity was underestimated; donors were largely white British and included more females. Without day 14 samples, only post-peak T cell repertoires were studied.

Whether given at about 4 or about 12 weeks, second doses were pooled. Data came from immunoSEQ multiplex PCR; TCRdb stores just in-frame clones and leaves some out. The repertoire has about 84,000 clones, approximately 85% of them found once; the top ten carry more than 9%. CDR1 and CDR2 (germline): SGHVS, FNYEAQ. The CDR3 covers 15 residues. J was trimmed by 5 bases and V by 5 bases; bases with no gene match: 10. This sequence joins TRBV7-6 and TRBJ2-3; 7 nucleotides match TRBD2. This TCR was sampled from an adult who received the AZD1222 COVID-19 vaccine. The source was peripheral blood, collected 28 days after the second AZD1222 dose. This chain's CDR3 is CASSHRTRLEDTQYF. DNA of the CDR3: TGTGCCAGCAGCCACAGGACTAGACTTGAAGATACGCAGTATTTT.